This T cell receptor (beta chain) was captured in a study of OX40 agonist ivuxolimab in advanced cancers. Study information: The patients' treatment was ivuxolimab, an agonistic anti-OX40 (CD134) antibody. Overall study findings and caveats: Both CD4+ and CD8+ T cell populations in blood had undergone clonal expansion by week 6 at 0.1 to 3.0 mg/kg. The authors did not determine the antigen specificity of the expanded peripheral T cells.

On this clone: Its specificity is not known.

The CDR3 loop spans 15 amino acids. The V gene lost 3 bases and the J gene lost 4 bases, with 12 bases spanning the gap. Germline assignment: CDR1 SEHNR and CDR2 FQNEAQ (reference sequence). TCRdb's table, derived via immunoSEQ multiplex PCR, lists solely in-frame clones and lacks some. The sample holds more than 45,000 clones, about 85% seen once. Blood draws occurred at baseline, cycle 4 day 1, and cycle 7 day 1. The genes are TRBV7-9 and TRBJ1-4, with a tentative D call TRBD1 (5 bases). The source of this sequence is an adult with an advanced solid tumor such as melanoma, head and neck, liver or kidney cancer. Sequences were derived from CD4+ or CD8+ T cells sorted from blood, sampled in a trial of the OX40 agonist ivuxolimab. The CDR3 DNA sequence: TGTGCCAGCAGCTTCGCTAGGGGCGGTAATGAAAAACTGTTTTTT. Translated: CASSFARGGNEKLFF.